One T cell receptor beta chain is described in this entry. Its specificity is unknown. Sequencing used immunoSEQ multiplex PCR; TCRdb keeps in-frame clones, though not all of them. Seen here are tens of thousands of clones, roughly nine tenths observed once, and the top ten hold approximately 0.39%. The data stem from a study of Tregs in tolerant kidney transplant recipients. V trimming: 4 bases; J trimming: 3 bases; junction bases outside the gene matches: 12. CDR1 is SGHDT, CDR2 YYEEEE, per germline. This CDR3 has 17 residues. CD4+CD25+CD127- Tregs, CD4+CD25- non-Tregs, CD4 and CD8 cells were sorted. Study findings and constraints: No direct test of biological reproducibility was done here. Some patients' samples used different primers over time, so nucleotide sequences weren't comparable.

The source of this sequence is a human donor who received a combined kidney and bone marrow transplant. The rearrangement uses TRBV5-6 and TRBJ2-7; 11 bases are a match to TRBD1. Sequences were derived from CD4+ T cells from blood, sampled before the transplant. CDR3 protein: CASSPGTGGRISYEQYF. The CDR3 coding sequence is TGTGCCAGCAGCCCGGGGACAGGGGGTAGAATAAGCTACGAGCAGTACTTC.